The next 30 T cell receptor beta chains were all read from a single sample in a study of cytomegalovirus exposure and HLA in healthy donors (dated 2017 in TCRdb). Library creation used the immunoSEQ multiplex PCR assay. For the multiplex PCR, a mixture combining 60 forward primers for TCR Vbeta segments and 13 reverse primers for TCR Jbeta segments was used. TCRdb stores this immuneACCESS table with in-frame sequences only. Part of the clones is absent; in the studies checked, under half of the shortfall reflects unresolved V genes, and no reason is known for the rest. This sample is represented by 170,000 or so clones; 75% to 85% of them were singletons. The biggest ten clones account for approximately 1.5% of the sample. Sequencing used PBMCs. All receptors derive from a woman aged 25 to 45 in good health and CMV-seropositive.

The gene calls are TRBV30 and TRBJ1-2; D is unresolved. V lost 0 bases to trimming and J lost 8 bases, with 10 bases between them. The germline gives CDR1 GTSNPN, CDR2 SVGIG (reference sequence). The CDR3 extends over 12 amino acids. In DNA, the CDR3 is TGTGCCTGGAGTGTATTCCGTCGGGGCTACACCTTC. This encodes CAWSVFRRGYTF.

J is TRBJ2-5 and V is TRBV6-1; D not resolved. Germline CDR1 is MNHNS and CDR2 is SASEGT. Trimming took off 6 bases at V and 5 bases at J, with 16 bases between the two ends. CDR3 size: 14 residues. The CDR3 loop is CASRMTNPTETQYF. Here the CDR3 DNA reads TGTGCCAGCAGGATGACAAATCCGACGGAGACCCAGTACTTC.

This chain connects TRBV28 to TRBJ1-1; TRBD1 agrees at 11 bases. Germline V gene lookup returns CDR1 MDHEN and CDR2 SYDVKM. V was clipped by 6 bases and J by 4 bases; unmatched bases: 4. The CDR3 has 14 residues. CDR3 nucleotides: TGTGCCAGCAGCCCCGGGACAGGGGGCACTGAAGCTTTCTTT. Its protein is CASSPGTGGTEAFF.

V gene TRBV7-2 combines with J gene TRBJ2-3; the D gene is possibly TRBD2 (5 bases). The V end was cut by 2 bases, the J end by 3 bases, with 12 bases between. CDR1 and CDR2 from the germline V gene are SGHTA and FQGNSA. The CDR3 is made up of 15 amino acids. The CDR3 DNA sequence: TGTGCCAGCAGCTTATCCGGCGGGCTAACAGATACGCAGTATTTT. It translates to CASSLSGGLTDTQYF.

This clone was seen a single time. The V and J genes are TRBV5-6 and TRBJ2-1, with 7 bases matching TRBD1. Per the germline V gene, CDR1 is SGHDT and CDR2 is YYEEEE. Trimming removed 4 bases from V and 6 bases from J; junction bases left unmatched: 10. The CDR3 has 15 amino acids. DNA for the CDR3: TGTGCCAGCAGCAGAGGACAGGCCCCCTTCAATGAGCAGTTCTTC. Encoded protein: CASSRGQAPFNEQFF.

J is TRBJ2-2 and V is TRBV7-2; 7 bases line up with TRBD1. Germline V gene data show CDR1 as SGHTA and CDR2 as FQGNSA. J gave up 8 bases and V 3 bases, and 12 bases lay outside the gene matches. CDR3 length: 16 amino acids. CDR3 in DNA: TGTGCCAGCAGCTTGGCTCCGACAGGGACGGCGGGGGAGCTGTTTTTT. Translation gives CASSLAPTGTAGELFF.

A few counts support this clone. This chain uses TRBV6-1 with TRBJ2-3, with 7 positions matching TRBD1. This CDR3 comprises 16 residues. CDR1 is MNHNS and CDR2 is SASEGT in the germline V gene. V lost 2 bases and J lost 0; bases outside the gene matches: 5. The CDR3 DNA follows: TGTGCCAGCAGTGAAAGTGGCAGGGGGAGCACAGATACGCAGTATTTT. It encodes CASSESGRGSTDTQYF.

This chain connects TRBV7-3 to TRBJ1-2, with TRBD1 matching 8 bases. The CDR3 totals 17 residues. After removal of 1 base from V and 5 bases from J, the junction contained 12 bases not matched to a gene. The germline V gene has CDR1 SGHTA and CDR2 FQGTGA. DNA of the CDR3: TGTGCCAGCAGCTTAATGCCCTGGAACAGGGGGGAATATGGCTACACCTTC. It yields the protein CASSLMPWNRGEYGYTF.

The chain links TRBV28 to TRBJ2-7; D is perhaps TRBD1 (5 bases). The V end lost 6 bases, the J end lost 12 bases, and 12 bases lay between the germline ends. The CDR3 is made up of 10 amino acids. CDR1 is MDHEN and CDR2 is SYDVKM in the germline V gene. CDR3 region: CASSSGRWYF. The CDR3 coding sequence is TGTGCCAGCAGCTCAGGGCGGTGGTACTTC. Drawing the rest from reference TRBV28 and TRBJ2-7, the complete variable domain is DVKVTQSSRYLVKRTGEKVFLECVQDMDHENMFWYRQDPGLGLRLIYFSYDVKMKEKGDIPEGYSVSREKKERFSLILESASTNQTSMYLCASSSGRWYFGPGTRLTVT.

V is TRBV5-1 and J is TRBJ2-1; 8 bases are a match to TRBD2. Per germline, CDR1 SGHRS and CDR2 YFSETQ. The V gene end was trimmed by 4 bases and the J gene end by 7 bases; junction bases not matched to a gene: 10. This CDR3 is 15 amino acids long. The CDR3 DNA is TGCGCCAGCAGCCTGAGGGACGGCGGGGGGAATGAGCAGTTCTTC. Its translation: CASSLRDGGGNEQFF.

This chain links TRBV28 with TRBJ2-4; TRBD2 matches at 12 bases. The CDR3 contains 19 residues. The V and J ends lost 6 bases and 1 base, in that order; junction bases with no gene match: 13. Per the germline V gene, CDR1 is MDHEN and CDR2 is SYDVKM. The CDR3 spells CASRPTLTSGSLAKNIQYF. The DNA of the CDR3 is TGTGCCAGCAGACCTACTTTGACTAGCGGGAGTTTGGCCAAAAACATTCAGTACTTC.

This clone appeared once. This chain joins TRBV11-2 and TRBJ2-7, with TRBD2 matching over 7 bases. The CDR3 is made up of 13 amino acids. V was pared by 1 base and J by 4 bases, with 1 base of the junction left unmatched. Germline V gene lookup returns CDR1 SGHAT and CDR2 FQNNGV. The CDR3 sequence: CASSLGGGYEQYF. Here the CDR3 DNA reads TGTGCCAGCAGCTTAGGGGGGGGGTACGAGCAGTACTTC.

CDR3 nucleotides: TGCGCCAGCAGCCAAGATTTTAGCGGGACCCATAATGAGCAGTTCTTC. Amino acids: CASSQDFSGTHNEQFF. The chain carries TRBV4-3 and TRBJ2-1, with 8 positions matching TRBD2. The germline gives CDR1 LGHNA, CDR2 YSLEER. V lost 0 bases to trimming and J lost 7 bases; unmatched junction nucleotides: 8. The CDR3 contains 16 residues.

This clone was seen a single time. The rearrangement uses TRBV10-2 and TRBJ2-3; the D is unclear. Trimming removed 0 bases from V and 0 bases from J, with 10 bases in between. Per the germline V gene, CDR1 is WSHSY and CDR2 is SAAADI. This CDR3 is built from 16 residues. As DNA, the CDR3 is TGCGCCAGCAGTGAGTCTGGCGGTATTAGCACAGATACGCAGTATTTT. Amino acids: CASSESGGISTDTQYF.

This chain links TRBV25-1 with TRBJ1-3; D is perhaps TRBD1 (5 bases). Germline CDR1 and CDR2: MGHDK and SYGVNS. With 6 bases removed from V and 1 base from J, the gap between germline ends came to 22 bases. This CDR3 comprises 18 residues. CDR3 protein: CASSQVSGPGTSGNTIYF. Written as DNA, the CDR3 is TGTGCCAGCAGCCAAGTCTCCGGTCCAGGGACTTCTGGAAACACCATATATTTT.

The genes are TRBV11-2 and TRBJ1-3, with a weak D call TRBD1 (5 bases). Germline values: CDR1 SGHAT, CDR2 FQNNGV. The CDR3 is made up of 14 amino acids. V lost 3 bases and J lost 0, with 6 bases in between. The CDR3 DNA is TGTGCCAGCAGCTTCGACAGCTCTGGAAACACCATATATTTT. Translation: CASSFDSSGNTIYF.

The V gene is TRBV29-1, the J gene TRBJ1-5; D remains unclear. Trimming pared 6 bases from V and 8 bases from J, leaving 17 bases between. Germline V gives CDR1 SQVTM, CDR2 ANQGSEA. The CDR3 contains 13 residues. Written as DNA, the CDR3 is TGCAGCGTCGCCCACTCCATTAGCGAGCCCCAGCATTTT. This translates into CSVAHSISEPQHF.

The V call is TRBV7-9, the J call TRBJ2-7; D is possibly TRBD1 (6 bases). Trimming removed 4 bases at V and 7 bases at J, with 17 bases between. Per the germline V gene, CDR1 is SEHNR and CDR2 is FQNEAQ (reference sequence). The CDR3 runs to 14 residues. Written as DNA, the CDR3 is TGTGCCAGCAGCTCCCTTAGGGACAAGCGGGAGCAGTACTTC. Encoded protein: CASSSLRDKREQYF.

The chain links TRBV7-2 to TRBJ2-2, with D possibly matching TRBD1 (5 bases). The CDR3 totals 13 residues. Germline V gene data show CDR1 as SGHTA and CDR2 as FQGNSA. V was trimmed by 8 bases and J by 5 bases, leaving 12 bases between them. DNA of the CDR3: TGTGCCAGCCATCCGTCAGGGACCGGGGAGCTGTTTTTT. Amino acid sequence: CASHPSGTGELFF. The whole variable domain, remainder taken from reference TRBV7-2 and TRBJ2-2, is GAGVSQSPSNKVTEKGKDVELRCDPISGHTALYWYRQSLGQGLEFLIYFQGNSAPDKSGLPSDRFSAERTGGSVSTLTIQRTQQEDSAVYLCASHPSGTGELFFGEGSRLTVL.

The chain links TRBV5-1 to TRBJ2-7, with D maybe TRBD1 (6 bases). V was trimmed by 4 bases and J by 5 bases, leaving 10 bases between them. Germline assignment: CDR1 SGHRS and CDR2 YFSETQ. The CDR3 length is 12 residues. CDR3 sequence (DNA): TGCGCCAGCAGCAGGACAGTCCACGAGCAGTACTTC. It yields the protein CASSRTVHEQYF.

The J gene is TRBJ2-1, the V gene TRBV29-1, with TRBD2 matching over 14 bases. Germline CDR1 is SQVTM and CDR2 is ANQGSEA. Trimming at V came to 5 bases and at J to 7 bases, leaving 7 bases not matched to a gene. The length of the CDR3 is 15 residues. CDR3 DNA sequence: TGCAGCGTTTCCCCTGGGACTAGCGGGAGTAATGAGCAGTTCTTC. It encodes CSVSPGTSGSNEQFF.

DNA of the CDR3: TGTGCCAGCAGTTTCCTTTCGCAGGGAACGCGAGGCTACACCTTC. It is translated as CASSFLSQGTRGYTF. The chain combines TRBV7-3 with TRBJ1-2, with a possible D match to TRBD1 (5 bases). CDR1 SGHTA and CDR2 FQGTGA come from the germline V gene. The CDR3 is made up of 15 amino acids. Trimming cost V 6 bases and J 8 bases, with 22 bases left between them.

The chain employs TRBV5-4 and TRBJ2-1, with TRBD2 matching over 11 bases. CDR3 size: 17 residues. V lost 4 bases and J lost 4; bases outside the gene matches: 10. CDR1 is SGHNT, CDR2 YYREEE, per germline (reference sequence). This CDR3 reads CASSLWTSGPNYNEQFF. The CDR3 region has the DNA TGTGCCAGCAGCCTGTGGACTAGCGGGCCCAATTACAATGAGCAGTTCTTC.

V and J are TRBV10-1 and TRBJ1-2; maybe TRBD1 (5 bases). The CDR3 is made up of 12 amino acids. CDR1 and CDR2 (germline): WNHNN, SYGVQD (reference sequence). V lost 4 bases and J lost 4, with 7 bases in between. The CDR3 is CASSGQSYGYTF. CDR3 DNA sequence: TGCGCCAGCAGTGGACAGAGCTATGGCTACACCTTC.

V usage is TRBV28 and J usage is TRBJ2-7; 7 bases agree with TRBD2. V gave up 3 bases and J gave up 2 bases; unmatched junction bases: 4. CDR3 length equals 14 residues. Germline CDR1 MDHEN, CDR2 SYDVKM. The CDR3 DNA sequence: TGTGCCAGCAGTTTCGGCGGGAGTCCCTACGAGCAGTACTTC. Translation: CASSFGGSPYEQYF.

The V gene is TRBV5-4, the J gene TRBJ1-1, with unresolved D. V lost 1 base to trimming and J lost 5 bases, with 15 bases between them. CDR3 size: 15 residues. Germline CDR1 SGHNT, CDR2 YYREEE (reference sequence). The chain's CDR3 is CASSLPTRSGTEAFF. DNA of the CDR3: TGTGCCAGCAGCTTGCCCACACGTTCCGGGACTGAAGCTTTCTTT. The full variable domain, completed using reference TRBV5-4 and TRBJ1-1, is ETGVTQSPTHLIKTRGQQVTLRCSSQSGHNTVSWYQQALGQGPQFIFQYYREEENGRGNFPPRFSGLQFPNYSSELNVNALELDDSALYLCASSLPTRSGTEAFFGQGTRLTVV.

The genes are TRBV7-9 and TRBJ2-2; D is ambiguous. Germline values: CDR1 SEHNR, CDR2 FQNEAQ (reference sequence). This CDR3 contains 18 residues. V lost 2 bases, J lost 4 bases, and 20 bases lay in between. The CDR3 bases are TGTGCCAGCAGCTTATTGTCTATTGGCGGTTCCGGCACCGGGGAGCTGTTTTTT. Encoded protein: CASSLLSIGGSGTGELFF.

This sequence joins TRBV28 and TRBJ2-7, with 7 positions matching TRBD2. With V trimmed by 7 bases and J by 4 bases, 10 bases remained unmatched. The CDR3 covers 14 residues. Germline V gives CDR1 MDHEN, CDR2 SYDVKM. CDR3: CASKPGGGWYEQYF. CDR3 nucleotides: TGTGCCAGCAAACCTGGGGGGGGGTGGTACGAGCAGTACTTC.

The rearrangement joins TRBV18 to TRBJ2-7; D is perhaps TRBD2 (5 bases). This CDR3 spans 14 amino acids. Trimming pared 1 base from V and 0 bases from J, leaving 7 bases between. The germline gives CDR1 KGHSH, CDR2 LQKENI. CDR3 bases: TGTGCCAGCTCACCACTAGGGAGCTCCTACGAGCAGTACTTC. It specifies CASSPLGSSYEQYF.

This clone has a handful of counts. The chain recombines TRBV11-1 with TRBJ1-2, with TRBD1 matching 9 bases. Trimming at V came to 5 bases and at J to 4 bases, leaving 8 bases not matched to a gene. CDR1 and CDR2 (germline): SGHAT, FQDESV (reference sequence). The CDR3 consists of 15 residues. The CDR3 sequence: CASSPAGQGFYGYTF. CDR3 sequence (DNA): TGTGCCAGCAGCCCCGCGGGACAGGGTTTCTATGGCTACACCTTC.